Each of the 12 T cell receptor beta chains below was sequenced from the same sample in a study of post-analysis software for immune sequencing data. Regarding the study as a whole: Five or six TRBV segments appeared more often in patients than in controls, and TRBV5-6, TRBV5-1 and TRBV20-1 were among these.

Each TCR beta cDNA library carried unique molecular identifiers. TCRdb redid the calling of the PCR reads with MiXCR, one entry per CDR3 protein. The sample has about 500,000 distinct CDR3 sequences, less than 45% seen once. These receptors' antigens are unknown. The source material was blood. All receptors come from a girl aged 5-17 years with multiple sclerosis.

The J gene is TRBJ2-1, the V gene TRBV12-3 or TRBV12-4; 10 positions match TRBD2. V shed 6 bases and J 2 bases; nucleotides not matched to a gene: 7. CDR3 length: 16 residues. The CDR3 spells CASSSVAGGTYNEQFF. CDR3 DNA sequence: TGTGCCAGCAGCTCCGTAGCGGGAGGCACCTACAATGAGCAGTTCTTC.

The chain has TRBV3-1 and TRBJ1-1; 8 bases map to TRBD1. V trimming: 4 bases; J trimming: 3 bases; junction bases outside the gene matches: 10. CDR1 is LGHDT, CDR2 YNNKEL, per germline (reference sequence). The CDR3 consists of 16 residues. CDR3 loop: CASSLPTGGGDTEAFF. The CDR3 coding sequence is TGTGCCAGCAGCCTCCCAACAGGGGGGGGGGACACTGAAGCTTTCTTT.

This clonotype appeared a few times. The chain couples TRBV20-1 to TRBJ2-1; D unclear. The CDR3 extends over 14 amino acids. Trimming stripped 5 bases from V and 0 bases from J, with 11 bases between. The germline V gene encodes CDR1 DFQATT and CDR2 SNEGSKA (reference sequence). The CDR3 here is CSALPLSSYNEQFF. The CDR3 region has the DNA TGCAGTGCTCTACCACTCAGCTCCTACAATGAGCAGTTCTTC.

This clonotype has just one count. The chain carries TRBV20-1 and TRBJ2-7; TRBD2 matches at 7 bases. The germline V gene encodes CDR1 DFQATT and CDR2 SNEGSKA (reference sequence). The CDR3 is 15 residues long. The junction had 12 bases not matched to a gene; V was cut back by 1 base and J by 6 bases. CDR3 amino acids: CSARAGGKARREQYF. The CDR3 DNA follows: TGCAGTGCTAGAGCCGGGGGGAAGGCGAGGCGCGAGCAGTACTTC.

This clonotype came up a few times. This chain joins TRBV5-1 and TRBJ2-1; no reliable D call. The CDR3 consists of 13 residues. Germline CDR1 and CDR2: SGHRS and YFSETQ. Trimming left V 0 bases short and J 6 bases short, with 7 bases between. In DNA, the CDR3 is TGCGCCAGCAGCTTGGATGTCGTCAATGAGCAGTTCTTC. Translating gives CASSLDVVNEQFF. Variable domain in full (rest from reference TRBV5-1 and TRBJ2-1): KAGVTQTPRYLIKTRGQQVTLSCSPISGHRSVSWYQQTPGQGLQFLFEYFSETQRNKGNFPGRFSGRQFSNSRSEMNVSTLELGDSALYLCASSLDVVNEQFFGPGTRLTVL.

The V call is TRBV29-1, the J call TRBJ2-5; D might be TRBD2 (5 bases). CDR1 SQVTM and CDR2 ANQGSEA come from the germline V gene. CDR3 length: 13 residues. Trimming pared 4 bases from V and 6 bases from J, leaving 15 bases between. CDR3 residues: CSVVVRVGKTQYF. The DNA for the CDR3 is TGCAGCGTTGTGGTGAGGGTTGGAAAGACCCAGTACTTC.

This chain joins TRBV9 and TRBJ2-7; D possibly corresponds to TRBD2 (6 bases). The V end lost 3 bases, the J end lost 3 bases, and 13 bases lay between the germline ends. The CDR3 length is 14 residues. The germline V gene encodes CDR1 SGDLS and CDR2 YYNGEE. The CDR3 DNA is TGTGCCAGCAGCGGGGGGGAACCTCACTACGAGCAGTACTTC. Residues: CASSGGEPHYEQYF.

The rearrangement links TRBV29-1 to TRBJ2-7; D is uncertain. From germline, CDR1 is SQVTM and CDR2 ANQGSEA. Trimming stripped 6 bases from V and 5 bases from J, with 17 bases between. The CDR3 totals 13 residues. The CDR3 reads CSVGGRLLNEQYF. CDR3 nucleotides: TGCAGCGTAGGTGGACGGCTATTAAACGAGCAGTACTTC.

The chain couples TRBV7-9 to TRBJ2-7; D remains unclear. Trimming pared 1 base from V and 10 bases from J, leaving 14 bases between. The CDR3 is 13 amino acids. Germline assignment: CDR1 SEHNR and CDR2 FQNEAQ (reference sequence). This CDR3 reads CASSLGGKVPQYF. The CDR3 nucleotides are TGTGCCAGCAGCTTAGGAGGCAAAGTGCCCCAGTACTTC.

This chain links TRBV20-1 with TRBJ2-1; 8 bases fit TRBD2. The germline V gene has CDR1 DFQATT and CDR2 SNEGSKA (reference sequence). The CDR3 is 17 amino acids. J lost 1 base, V lost 1 base, and 9 bases had no gene match. This CDR3 reads CSARGRGGRSSYNEQFF. The CDR3 DNA follows: TGCAGTGCTAGAGGACGGGGGGGCCGATCTTCCTACAATGAGCAGTTCTTC.

The rearrangement joins TRBV20-1 to TRBJ2-7; a possible D gene is TRBD2 (6 bases). Trimming cost V 6 bases and J 9 bases, with 24 bases left between them. Germline CDR1 DFQATT, CDR2 SNEGSKA (reference sequence). The CDR3 runs 14 residues. The CDR3 reads CSATTGGLPVGQYF. Written as DNA, the CDR3 is TGCAGTGCAACCACCGGGGGTCTTCCCGTCGGGCAGTACTTC.

This clonotype has just one count. The chain employs TRBV4-3 and TRBJ1-1; 8 bases line up with TRBD1. V lost 0 bases to trimming and J lost 4 bases; unmatched junction nucleotides: 4. The CDR3 consists of 15 residues. Germline lookup yields CDR1 LGHNA and CDR2 YSLEER. As DNA, the CDR3 is TGCGCCAGCAGCCAAGATCCAACAGGGGGCACTGAAGCTTTCTTT. The encoded protein is CASSQDPTGGTEAFF.